The clone carrying this TCR beta chain showed up just once. The data derive from a study of glioma-infiltrating T cells. TCR alpha and beta CDR3 regions were amplified from RNA using iRepertoire nested multiplex PCR. From the multiplex PCR reads, TCRdb called clonotypes with MiXCR, one entry per CDR3 protein. Of around 350,000 distinct CDR3 sequences listed, 41% were seen once; the top ten hold more than 10%. The sequence came from a human donor with low-grade glioma or glioblastoma, undergoing nonglioma brain surgery, or in good health (not recorded which). Sequences were obtained from glioma tissue, nonneoplastic brain tissue, or PBMCs (not recorded which).

Here the CDR3 reads CASSLVSTSTDTQYF. In DNA form, the CDR3 reads TGTGCCAGCAGCTTAGTGAGTACTAGCACAGATACGCAGTATTTT. This chain links TRBV7-2 with TRBJ2-3; D is unclear. V lost 1 base to trimming and J lost 0 bases, with 8 bases between them. The CDR3 has 15 residues. The germline V gene encodes CDR1 SGHTA and CDR2 FQGNSA.